This T cell receptor (beta chain) emerged from a study of kidney transplant recipient with SARS-CoV-2 infection. Each CDR3 protein is one row after TCRdb ran MiXCR on the reads. The table includes 200,000 to 300,000 distinct CDR3 sequences, around 26% detected once. At least ten counts were recorded for this clonotype. This TCR was sampled from a male patient between 25 and 40 years old who had COVID-19 and was a kidney transplant recipient. The graft donor may be the source of some T cells. The sample was a blood sample, taken at baseline and on roughly day 120 from a kidney transplant recipient.

The DNA for the CDR3 is TGTGCCAGCAATATCCGTCATCCACGAAAGACCTATGGCTACACCTTC. Amino acid sequence: CASNIRHPRKTYGYTF. The J gene is TRBJ1-2, the V gene TRBV5-8; no clear D. The V gene's germline CDR1 is SGHTS and CDR2 YDEGEE. V lost 6 bases, J lost 4 bases, and 22 bases lay in between. The CDR3 covers 16 residues.